A selection of T cell receptor beta chains follows, all from one sample in a study of T cell responses to AZD1222 COVID-19 vaccine. Measured with immunoSEQ multiplex PCR; TCRdb has only the in-frame clones, and not every one. The table has approximately 80,000 clones, around 84% seen once; the top ten hold approximately 22%. This specimen consisted of peripheral blood, obtained on day 0 of AZD1222 vaccination. All receptors derive from an adult in good health. Both conserved end residues are part of each CDR3. D genes are given only for firm matches. The size field is filled for only some rows; it gives once, few, many or a size class.

d_call j_call v_call clone_size cdr3_nt cdr3_aa
TRBD1 TRBJ2-7 TRBV2 - TGTGCCAGCAGTGGGGACAGGCTTTTGGACGAGCAGTACTTC CASSGDRLLDEQYF
TRBD2 TRBJ2-7 TRBV18 - TGTGCCAGCTCACCACGGGGGGGAAACGAGCAGTACTTC CASSPRGGNEQYF
- TRBJ2-1 TRBV24-1 - TGTGCCACCAGTGTGTCACAGGGATCTCAGTTCTTC CATSVSQGSQFF
TRBD1 TRBJ2-2 TRBV28 few TGTGCCAGCAGTGTGACAGGGAGCACCGGGGAGCTGTTTTTT CASSVTGSTGELFF
- TRBJ1-5 TRBV27 few TGTGCCAGCAGTTTATCGATCCCGGGGTGGAATCAGCCCCAGCATTTT CASSLSIPGWNQPQHF
- TRBJ1-1 TRBV7-2 - TGTGCCAGCAGCTTAGGACAGGCCTTTGAAGCTTTCTTT CASSLGQAFEAFF
- TRBJ2-2 TRBV6-5 - TGTGCCAGCATCAAGAGAGGGAGGAACACCGGGGAGCTGTTTTTT CASIKRGRNTGELFF
TRBD1 TRBJ1-6 TRBV12-3/TRBV12-4 - TGTGCCAGCAGACGGACAGGGCCGGACCCCCTCCACTTT CASRRTGPDPLHF
- TRBJ2-7 TRBV7-6 once TGTGCCAGCAGCTTAGATGCACAGCCCTACGAGCAGTACTTC CASSLDAQPYEQYF
- TRBJ1-1 TRBV10-3 few TGTGCCATCAGTGAGTCGGGGGGCACTGAAGCTTTCTTT CAISESGGTEAFF
- TRBJ2-3 TRBV6-6 once TGTGCCAGCAGTTATCTGAGCGCGGCAGATACGCAGTATTTT CASSYLSAADTQYF